The 25 T cell receptor delta chains given below trace back to one sample, sequenced in a study of Vδ1+ human thymocytes. Study-wide points: Thymic TRG and TRD repertoires appeared highly polyclonal.

These receptors have no identified antigens. RNA was extracted from the cells and then reverse transcribed. Pooled V-gene forward primers with one constant-region reverse primer generated the CDR3 amplicons by multiplex PCR. TCRdb re-called the multiplex PCR reads via CATT. Of 80,000 or so delta-chain clones in the sample, around 32% were seen once. The sequencing sample was made of Vdelta1+ gamma-delta thymocytes from the thymus. Subset denoted: FACS-sorted CD3+ TCRalphabeta- TCRVdelta1+ TCRVdelta2- thymocytes. Source of these receptors: a boy younger than two who had congenital heart surgery.

The chain joins TRDV1 to TRDJ1, with 12 bases matching TRDD3. This CDR3 is 18 amino acids long. Losses at the gene ends were 3 bases for V and 2 bases for J; bases not matched to a gene: 10. Looked up from germline, CDR1 is TSWWSYY and CDR2 is QGS. The CDR3: CALGDPRYWGILTDKLIF. As DNA, the CDR3 is TGTGCTCTTGGGGACCCAAGGTACTGGGGGATACTAACCGATAAACTCATCTTT.

This chain connects TRDV1 to TRDJ1; 8 bases map to TRDD3. V was pared by 4 bases and J by 0 bases, with 22 bases of the junction left unmatched. Germline assignment: CDR1 TSWWSYY and CDR2 QGS. This CDR3 region has 21 residues. The CDR3 DNA is TGTGCTCTTGGGGCCTCGGGGCGACTGGGGGCCCGTAAGGGTTACACCGATAAACTCATCTTT. Translated: CALGASGRLGARKGYTDKLIF.

This clone occurred a few times. The J gene is TRDJ1, the V gene TRDV1; the match to TRDD3 covers 8 bases. The germline CDR1 and CDR2 sequences are TSWWSYY and QGS. The V segment lost 5 bases and the J segment 0 bases; nucleotides outside the gene matches: 20. The CDR3 sequence is 20 residues long. CDR3 sequence (DNA): TGTGCTCTTGGGTTTCAATTCCGAGTACTGGGGGGCGTTGACACCGATAAACTCATCTTT. Amino acids: CALGFQFRVLGGVDTDKLIF.

The rearrangement links TRDV1 to TRDJ1; 13 nucleotides match TRDD3. Germline V gene lookup returns CDR1 TSWWSYY and CDR2 QGS. CDR3 length: 26 amino acids. V lost 3 bases to trimming and J lost 0 bases; unmatched junction nucleotides: 31. CDR3 sequence (DNA): TGTGCTCTTGGGGATCTCCTACTTCCTACCCGGGTACTGGGGGATACGGTTTGGGTCAACACCGATAAACTCATCTTT. Protein sequence: CALGDLLLPTRVLGDTVWVNTDKLIF.

This clone appeared a single time. The chain links TRDV1 to TRDJ1, with 10 bases matching TRDD3. This CDR3 spans 22 amino acids. With V trimmed by 6 bases and J by 0 bases, 25 bases remained unmatched. From germline, CDR1 is TSWWSYY and CDR2 QGS. DNA of the CDR3: TGTGCTCTTGGAGACCAAGGTCGTCCTACTCCTTTACTGGGGGATTACACCGATAAACTCATCTTT. Translating it yields CALGDQGRPTPLLGDYTDKLIF.

This clone was seen a handful of times. The chain employs TRDV1 and TRDJ1; 11 bases align to TRDD3. The J segment lost 4 bases and the V segment lost 3 bases, leaving 13 bases of the junction unmatched. Germline values: CDR1 TSWWSYY, CDR2 QGS. The CDR3 length is 18 residues. The CDR3 spells CALGDPYWGIKKGDKLIF. CDR3 nucleotides: TGTGCTCTTGGGGATCCGTACTGGGGGATAAAGAAGGGCGATAAACTCATCTTT.

In its sample, this clone was seen a few times. J is TRDJ1 and V is TRDV1, with D perhaps TRDD2 (5 bases). This CDR3 has 16 amino acids. Trimming removed 3 bases at V and 0 bases at J, with 14 bases between. Germline V lookup: CDR1 TSWWSYY, CDR2 QGS. Written as DNA, the CDR3 is TGTGCTCTTGGGGACCACTTCCCCCCCTACACCGATAAACTCATCTTT. It codes for CALGDHFPPYTDKLIF.

The genes are TRDV1 and TRDJ1; TRDD3 matches at 10 bases. This CDR3 spans 20 amino acids. The V segment lost 6 bases and the J segment 2 bases; nucleotides outside the gene matches: 21. Per the germline V gene, CDR1 is TSWWSYY and CDR2 is QGS. The CDR3 region has the DNA TGTGCTCTTGGAACAACTAGGGGGTGGGGGATACCCCATAAGACCGATAAACTCATCTTT. It yields the protein CALGTTRGWGIPHKTDKLIF.

This clone was picked up a small number of times. The J gene is TRDJ1, the V gene TRDV1, with a weak D call TRDD2 (6 bases). The CDR3 loop spans 19 amino acids. Per the germline V gene, CDR1 is TSWWSYY and CDR2 is QGS. Trimming shortened V by 4 bases and J by 0 bases, and 24 bases separated the two germline ends. CDR3 coding DNA: TGTGCTCTTGGGGTTCCTTCCCCGGGAGGATCCCCGTACACCGATAAACTCATCTTT. This encodes CALGVPSPGGSPYTDKLIF.

This rearrangement joins TRDV1 to TRDJ1; 7 bases match TRDD2. The ends lost 4 bases at V and 4 bases at J; junction bases unmatched: 15. CDR1 is TSWWSYY and CDR2 is QGS in the germline V gene. There are 17 residues in the CDR3. In DNA, the CDR3 is TGTGCTCTTGGGGGGAGGCCTTCCTCACTCTTCGGCGATAAACTCATCTTT. Its translation is CALGGRPSSLFGDKLIF.

In the case of this clone: Other DNA sequences in this specimen translate into the identical CDR3. V gene TRDV1 combines with J gene TRDJ1; no clear D gene. This CDR3 is built from 16 residues. V lost 0 bases and J lost 7, with 18 bases in between. Germline V gene data show CDR1 as TSWWSYY and CDR2 as QGS. CDR3 protein: CALGELVPLREGKLIF. The CDR3 region has the DNA TGTGCTCTTGGGGAACTCGTACCCCTGAGAGAAGGTAAACTCATCTTT.

The chain joins TRDV1 to TRDJ1; tentative D call: TRDD2 (9 bases). V lost 6 bases to trimming and J lost 0 bases, with 38 bases between them. Germline values: CDR1 TSWWSYY, CDR2 QGS. The CDR3 length is 23 residues. CDR3 nucleotides: TGTGCTCTTGGACCGGGCCTTCCTACATTGGGCAAACTGGGGGCCGCGTACACCGATAAACTCATCTTT. The encoded protein is CALGPGLPTLGKLGAAYTDKLIF.

About this clone itself: Germline and junction disagree at one end, which may indicate a read error. This CDR3 is also generated by other DNA sequences in the sample. This rearrangement joins TRDV2 to TRDJ1, with TRDD3 matching over 12 bases. This CDR3 region has 20 residues. CDR1 GEAIGNYY and CDR2 EKD come from the germline V gene. CDR3 nucleotides: TGTGCCTCCACACCCCGGGAACTAGGCTGGGGGATACGGGACACCTATAAACTCATCTTT. This encodes CASTPRELGWGIRDTYKLIF.

This clone has only a few counts. V and J are TRDV1 and TRDJ1; 8 nucleotides agree with TRDD3. V was pared by 2 bases and J by 4 bases, with 36 bases of the junction left unmatched. Germline V gene lookup returns CDR1 TSWWSYY and CDR2 QGS. The CDR3 loop spans 25 amino acids. Here the CDR3 DNA reads TGTGCTCTTGGGGAAACCTACACTCTCAAACTTTGGGATACGCGGCCACTGACCAGACGCGATAAACTCATCTTT. This gives the protein CALGETYTLKLWDTRPLTRRDKLIF.

Comment on this clone: Other nucleotide sequences in the sample specify the same CDR3. J is TRDJ1 and V is TRDV1, with 10 nucleotides matching TRDD3. This CDR3 is 19 amino acids long. The germline V gene encodes CDR1 TSWWSYY and CDR2 QGS. J lost 4 bases, V lost 1 base, and 15 bases had no gene match. The CDR3 reads CALGEPSRYWGIFSDKLIF. Written as DNA, the CDR3 is TGTGCTCTTGGGGAACCGTCTCGGTACTGGGGGATCTTTAGCGATAAACTCATCTTT.

Concerning this clone itself: Other DNA sequences in this specimen translate into the identical CDR3. J is TRDJ1 and V is TRDV1; D may be TRDD3 (6 bases). Germline V lookup: CDR1 TSWWSYY, CDR2 QGS. V dropped 1 base and J dropped 7 bases, with 22 bases sitting between them. This CDR3 has 17 amino acids. In nucleotides, the CDR3 is TGTGCTCTTGGGGAACCCTGGCTTGGGGGTCCGAGCGGTAAACTCATCTTT. This encodes CALGEPWLGGPSGKLIF.

The chain combines TRDV1 with TRDJ2; 9 bases are shared with TRDD2. The CDR3 has 21 residues. The germline V gene has CDR1 TSWWSYY and CDR2 QGS. V was pared by 5 bases and J by 1 base, with 20 bases of the junction left unmatched. As DNA, the CDR3 is TGTGCTCTTGGGACTCCTTCCTACGAGACCAACTACCCATTTTTGACAGCACAACTCTTCTTT. Its protein is CALGTPSYETNYPFLTAQLFF.

The chain carries TRDV1 and TRDJ1; D possibly corresponds to TRDD3 (7 bases). The V end was cut by 1 base, the J end by 0 bases, with 33 bases between. Germline values: CDR1 TSWWSYY, CDR2 QGS. This CDR3 is built from 23 residues. CDR3 nucleotides: TGTGCTCTTGGGGAACCATCCTACCGGGGTGTTACTGGGGACCTCCTGTACACCGATAAACTCATCTTT. Translation gives CALGEPSYRGVTGDLLYTDKLIF.

This sequence joins TRDV1 and TRDJ1, with 9 positions matching TRDD3. V gave up 1 base and J gave up 6 bases; unmatched junction bases: 15. CDR3 length: 18 residues. Germline loops: CDR1 TSWWSYY, CDR2 QGS. The CDR3 loop is CALGEPRSTIGGYYKLIF. Written as DNA, the CDR3 is TGTGCTCTTGGGGAACCTCGCTCGACGATTGGGGGATATTATAAACTCATCTTT.

The sample holds a few counts of this clone. The V call is TRDV1, the J call TRDJ1; TRDD3 aligns across 8 bases. Trimming took 5 bases from V and 0 from J; bases not matched to a gene: 20. The CDR3 totals 20 residues. Per the germline V gene, CDR1 is TSWWSYY and CDR2 is QGS. CDR3 nucleotide sequence: TGTGCTCTTGGGAAGGGTCACGGCGGGGGATATACCGTCTACACCGATAAACTCATCTTT. Translated, it gives CALGKGHGGGYTVYTDKLIF.

This clone was counted once. V usage is TRDV1 and J usage is TRDJ1; a weak D match, TRDD3 (7 bases). This CDR3 is built from 23 residues. Per the germline V gene, CDR1 is TSWWSYY and CDR2 is QGS. V gave up 0 bases and J gave up 0 bases, with 32 bases separating them. CDR3 region: CALGELGSSYGIPGGRYTDKLIF. In nucleotides, the CDR3 is TGTGCTCTTGGGGAACTAGGGAGCTCCTACGGCATACCTGGGGGCCGCTACACCGATAAACTCATCTTT.

The chain carries TRDV1 and TRDJ1; 13 nucleotides align to TRDD3. J was trimmed by 0 bases and V by 1 base; bases with no gene match: 29. This CDR3 is 26 amino acids long. Per germline, CDR1 TSWWSYY and CDR2 QGS. This CDR3 is CALGEPCLLHPLLGDTADMYTDKLIF. In DNA, the CDR3 is TGTGCTCTTGGGGAACCATGTCTCCTACACCCTCTACTGGGGGATACGGCAGATATGTACACCGATAAACTCATCTTT.

This clone has just a few counts. The J gene is TRDJ1, the V gene TRDV1, with 10 bases aligning to TRDD3. This CDR3 is built from 16 residues. With 4 bases clipped from V and 8 bases from J, the junction kept 13 bases outside the gene matches. Germline CDR1 and CDR2: TSWWSYY and QGS. CDR3 sequence reads: CALGGPSENWGMKLIF. CDR3 nucleotides: TGTGCTCTTGGGGGGCCTTCGGAAAACTGGGGGATGAAACTCATCTTT.

In this sample, this clone turned up once. Just one base apart from a much larger clone, this may be a read error. The chain carries TRDV2 and TRDJ1; possibly TRDD2 or TRDD3 for D (5 bases each). This CDR3 has 11 residues. Germline values: CDR1 GEAIGNYY, CDR2 EKD. The CDR3 region is CACRPFDTLIF. CDR3 DNA sequence: TGTGCCTGTCGCCCCTTCGATACACTCATCTTT.

Worth noting for this clone: This specimen includes other DNA sequences encoding the same CDR3. V is TRDV1 and J is TRDJ1, with D possibly being TRDD3 (6 bases). Trimming took 0 bases from V and 3 from J, leaving 17 bases between them. The CDR3 is made up of 17 amino acids. Germline CDR1 is TSWWSYY and CDR2 is QGS. CDR3 bases: TGTGCTCTTGGGGAACTTTGGGGGCTGGGAGAGTCCGATAAACTCATCTTT. Amino acids: CALGELWGLGESDKLIF.